The 30 T cell receptor beta chains below all came from one sample that was sequenced in a study of Ad26.COV2.S vaccination and SARS-CoV-2 variants. TCRdb's table, derived via immunoSEQ multiplex PCR, lists solely in-frame clones and lacks some. The sample gives about 480,000 clones, approximately 88% of which show up once; 9.5% to 15% is in the top ten. Treatment denoted: about 20 received Ad26.COV2.S at low or high dose, single or two shots; roughly five received placebo; per-sample allocation not given. On day 63 after the first injection, vaccine and placebo recipients gave samples. Material: peripheral blood, obtained in a trial of Ad26.COV2.S vaccine versus placebo. Receptor source: a person between 18 and 65 years old who received the Ad26.COV2.S COVID-19 vaccine or a placebo.

The V call is TRBV28, the J call TRBJ2-5; 9 positions match TRBD2. The CDR3 runs to 16 residues. The ends lost 3 bases at V and 10 bases at J; junction bases unmatched: 15. The germline V gene has CDR1 MDHEN and CDR2 SYDVKM. The CDR3 bases are TGTGCCAGCAGTTTTGTCGCCGGCATAGCGGGAGATGACCAGTACTTC. Translating gives CASSFVAGIAGDDQYF.

The chain couples TRBV20-1 to TRBJ2-3; D unclear. Per the germline V gene, CDR1 is DFQATT and CDR2 is SNEGSKA (reference sequence). The CDR3 is made up of 14 amino acids. V dropped 3 bases and J dropped 2 bases, with 12 bases sitting between them. CDR3: CSASSAQATDTQYF. For the CDR3, the DNA is TGCAGTGCTAGTTCAGCGCAGGCCACAGATACGCAGTATTTT.

This clone was counted once. The chain is built from TRBV3-1 (or the pseudogene TRBV3-2) and TRBJ2-1, with D unresolved. This CDR3 region has 15 residues. Germline CDR1 is LGHDT and CDR2 is YNNKEL (reference sequence). V gave up 1 base and J gave up 13 bases, with 20 bases separating them. The CDR3 nucleotides read TGTGCCAGCAGCCAAGGCTCAGCCCACGGGCGGAATCAGTTCTTC. Its translation is CASSQGSAHGRNQFF.

The gene calls are TRBV30 and TRBJ1-1; D is possibly TRBD1 (5 bases). The CDR3 extends over 13 amino acids. Per the germline V gene, CDR1 is GTSNPN and CDR2 is SVGIG (reference sequence). V lost 0 bases to trimming and J lost 8 bases, with 13 bases between them. Written as DNA, the CDR3 is TGTGCCTGGAGTGTACGGGCAGGGAGGGAAGCTTTCTTT. Translating it yields CAWSVRAGREAFF. The complete variable domain, with remaining parts taken from reference TRBV30 and TRBJ1-1, reads SQTIHQWPATLVQPVGSPLSLECTVEGTSNPNLYWYRQAAGRGLQLLFYSVGIGQISSEVPQNLSASRPQDRQFILSSKKLLLSDSGFYLCAWSVRAGREAFFGQGTRLTVV.

The chain uses TRBV15 and TRBJ2-7; 9 nucleotides line up with TRBD2. This CDR3 comprises 14 residues. After removal of 3 bases from V and 3 bases from J, the junction contained 3 bases not matched to a gene. CDR1 and CDR2 (germline): LNHNV, YYDKDF (reference sequence). The CDR3 DNA reads TGTGCCACCAGCAGCGGACTAGCGTACTACGAGCAGTACTTC. This translates into CATSSGLAYYEQYF.

This clone has more than one count but fewer than ten. This specimen includes other DNA sequences encoding the same CDR3. V gene TRBV29-1 combines with J gene TRBJ2-7; D remains ambiguous. Germline CDR1 reads SQVTM; CDR2 reads ANQGSEA. V was trimmed by 3 bases and J by 4 bases, leaving 7 bases between them. The CDR3 sequence is 11 residues long. CDR3 sequence reads: CSVDLGYEQYF. The CDR3 bases are TGCAGCGTTGATTTGGGTTACGAGCAGTACTTC.

V and J are TRBV30 and TRBJ1-1, with D uncertain. Trimming shortened V by 2 bases and J by 0 bases, and 10 bases separated the two germline ends. The CDR3 loop spans 14 amino acids. Germline CDR1 GTSNPN, CDR2 SVGIG (reference sequence). The CDR3 spells CAWSWRGVNTEAFF. CDR3 bases: TGTGCCTGGAGTTGGCGGGGAGTGAACACTGAAGCTTTCTTT.

The chain couples TRBV11-2 to TRBJ2-3; 8 nucleotides line up with TRBD1. Germline assignment: CDR1 SGHAT and CDR2 FQNNGV. The V segment lost 3 bases and the J segment 7 bases; nucleotides outside the gene matches: 9. This CDR3 comprises 15 residues. The CDR3 sequence is CASSLGQGADYTQYF. The CDR3 DNA follows: TGTGCCAGCAGCTTGGGGCAGGGGGCCGACTATACGCAGTATTTT.

V and J are TRBV11-2 and TRBJ1-3; D call uncertain. Per the germline V gene, CDR1 is SGHAT and CDR2 is FQNNGV. This CDR3 has 15 amino acids. With 3 bases removed from V and 3 bases from J, the gap between germline ends came to 12 bases. CDR3 protein: CASSFKGTLGNTIYF. The CDR3 DNA follows: TGTGCCAGCAGCTTTAAGGGAACTCTTGGAAACACCATATATTTT.

V usage is TRBV5-6 and J usage is TRBJ2-7; the match to TRBD1 covers 9 bases. Germline CDR1 is SGHDT and CDR2 is YYEEEE. The CDR3 runs to 13 residues. J gave up 6 bases and V 7 bases, and 8 bases lay outside the gene matches. In nucleotides, the CDR3 is TGTGCCAGCGGTGGACAGGGGACCGGCGAGCAGTACTTC. Translating gives CASGGQGTGEQYF.

J is TRBJ1-6 and V is TRBV28; a possible D gene is TRBD1 (5 bases). The CDR3 runs to 14 residues. V gave up 6 bases and J gave up 8 bases, with 14 bases separating them. Germline assignment: CDR1 MDHEN and CDR2 SYDVKM. The CDR3, as DNA: TGTGCCAGCAGCTCCGGGACTATGGATTCACCCCTCCACTTT. Translated: CASSSGTMDSPLHF.

The genes are TRBV28 and TRBJ2-7; tentatively, D is TRBD1 or TRBD2 (5 bases each). Trimming cost V 5 bases and J 3 bases, with 38 bases left between them. CDR1 is MDHEN, CDR2 SYDVKM, per germline. CDR3 size: 22 residues. The CDR3: CASSNWGTLSHREGGLYYEQYF. The CDR3 region has the DNA TGTGCCAGCAGTAATTGGGGGACCTTGTCCCATCGTGAAGGAGGCCTGTACTACGAGCAGTACTTC.

V and J are TRBV5-5 and TRBJ1-5; 9 bases map to TRBD1. The CDR3 is 16 amino acids. Germline V lookup: CDR1 SGHKS, CDR2 YYEKEE (reference sequence). With 3 bases clipped from V and 4 bases from J, the junction kept 8 bases outside the gene matches. CDR3: CASSSLGQGLNQPQHF. CDR3 nucleotide sequence: TGTGCCAGCAGCTCTCTCGGACAGGGGCTGAATCAGCCCCAGCATTTT.

The gene calls are TRBV2 and TRBJ1-4; the match to TRBD1 covers 7 bases. Per the germline V gene, CDR1 is SNHLY and CDR2 is FYNNEI. The CDR3 covers 15 residues. V lost 6 bases and J lost 4; bases outside the gene matches: 8. CDR3 sequence (DNA): TGTGCCAGCAGGGATGTAGGGGGCCGTAATGAAAAACTGTTTTTT. This codes for CASRDVGGRNEKLFF.

This sequence joins TRBV2 and TRBJ1-5, with D unclear. CDR3 length: 15 amino acids. Germline CDR1 and CDR2: SNHLY and FYNNEI. Trimming removed 4 bases from V and 3 bases from J, with 13 bases in between. In nucleotides, the CDR3 is TGTGCCAGCAGTGTTAAGACTGATTCCAATCAGCCCCAGCATTTT. Translating gives CASSVKTDSNQPQHF. The variable domain in full, completed from reference TRBV2 and TRBJ1-5, reads EPEVTQTPSHQVTQMGQEVILRCVPISNHLYFYWYRQILGQKVEFLVSFYNNEISEKSEIFDDQFSVERPDGSNFTLKIRSTKLEDSAMYFCASSVKTDSNQPQHFGDGTRLSIL.

This clone occurred once. This chain uses TRBV19 with TRBJ2-7, with D unresolved. V was cut by 6 bases and J by 3 bases, with 15 bases left in between. The CDR3 runs to 14 residues. Germline V gene sequence: CDR1 LNHDA, CDR2 SQIVND (reference sequence). This chain's CDR3 is CASRSPGPYYEQYF. For the CDR3, the DNA is TGTGCCAGTAGATCCCCGGGTCCCTACTACGAGCAGTACTTC.

The genes are TRBV15 and TRBJ2-7; 8 bases agree with TRBD2. The CDR3 extends over 14 amino acids. Per germline, CDR1 LNHNV and CDR2 YYDKDF (reference sequence). The V and J ends lost 1 base and 6 bases, in that order; junction bases with no gene match: 5. This CDR3 is CATSRGGRLGEQYF. The CDR3 coding sequence is TGTGCCACCAGCAGAGGCGGGAGGTTAGGCGAGCAGTACTTC.

The genes are TRBV28 and TRBJ2-5; TRBD2 is a possible D gene (6 bases). Trimming took off 3 bases at V and 3 bases at J, with 26 bases between the two ends. CDR3 length: 19 amino acids. The V gene's germline CDR1 is MDHEN and CDR2 SYDVKM. The CDR3 DNA follows: TGTGCCAGCAGTTTGTTATACCCTCGTCGGCGGGAAGCTGAAGAGACCCAGTACTTC. It yields the protein CASSLLYPRRREAEETQYF. Full variable domain (missing parts from reference TRBV28 and TRBJ2-5): DVKVTQSSRYLVKRTGEKVFLECVQDMDHENMFWYRQDPGLGLRLIYFSYDVKMKEKGDIPEGYSVSREKKERFSLILESASTNQTSMYLCASSLLYPRRREAEETQYFGPGTRLLVL.

V usage is TRBV7-2 and J usage is TRBJ1-1, with D possibly matching TRBD1 (5 bases). Germline-derived CDR1 and CDR2 are SGHTA and FQGNSA. The length of the CDR3 is 15 residues. Trimming took off 8 bases at V and 6 bases at J, with 22 bases between the two ends. CDR3 nucleotides: TGTGCCAGCCAGCGGCAGGGAGGGGATACCTCTGAAGCTTTCTTT. Amino acid sequence: CASQRQGGDTSEAFF.

The rearrangement links TRBV5-1 to TRBJ2-3; D unresolved. The germline V gene encodes CDR1 SGHRS and CDR2 YFSETQ. V dropped 2 bases and J dropped 2 bases, with 6 bases sitting between them. The CDR3 length is 13 residues. The CDR3 loop reads CASSFTFTDTQYF. CDR3 bases: TGCGCCAGCAGCTTTACTTTCACAGATACGCAGTATTTT.

The chain joins TRBV5-1 to TRBJ1-1, with D uncertain. This CDR3 spans 14 amino acids. V dropped 3 bases and J dropped 5 bases, with 14 bases sitting between them. The germline V gene encodes CDR1 SGHRS and CDR2 YFSETQ. Here the CDR3 reads CASSSFSRDTEAFF. The CDR3 DNA follows: TGCGCCAGCAGCTCATTCTCTAGGGATACTGAAGCTTTCTTT.

The chain joins TRBV29-1 to TRBJ1-1; possible D gene TRBD1, 6 bases. This CDR3 is 12 amino acids long. The germline V and J ends were trimmed by 5 bases and 7 bases, with 14 bases remaining between them. Germline CDR1 and CDR2: SQVTM and ANQGSEA. The CDR3 loop reads CSVIRDTDEAFF. The CDR3 nucleotides are TGCAGCGTTATACGGGACACGGATGAAGCTTTCTTT.

The CDR3 region is CASSPTRFGLEQFF. As DNA, the CDR3 is TGTGCCAGCAGCCCGACTAGGTTTGGTTTGGAGCAGTTCTTC. This sequence joins TRBV3-1 (or the pseudogene TRBV3-2) and TRBJ2-1, with a possible D match to TRBD2 (6 bases). The germline gives CDR1 LGHDT, CDR2 YNNKEL (reference sequence). Trimming cost V 4 bases and J 10 bases, with 17 bases left between them. The CDR3 length is 14 residues.

The chain links TRBV13 to TRBJ2-3, with D possibly called TRBD1 or TRBD2 (5 bases each). The CDR3 has 15 amino acids. V dropped 5 bases and J dropped 0 bases, with 12 bases sitting between them. Germline V gene sequence: CDR1 PRHDT, CDR2 FYEKMQ (reference sequence). In nucleotides, the CDR3 is TGTGCCAGCAGCCCCCGGGACCGCAGCACAGATACGCAGTATTTT. Amino acids: CASSPRDRSTDTQYF.

This chain uses TRBV5-1 with TRBJ2-5, with 11 bases aligning to TRBD2. This CDR3 region has 14 residues. The germline V gene has CDR1 SGHRS and CDR2 YFSETQ. J gave up 5 bases and V 5 bases, and 5 bases lay outside the gene matches. This CDR3 is CASRLAGGPETQYF. In nucleotides, the CDR3 is TGCGCCAGCAGGTTAGCGGGAGGGCCGGAGACCCAGTACTTC.

The chain combines TRBV15 with TRBJ2-7; TRBD1 matches 7 bases. The trim removed 5 bases at V and 7 bases at J, leaving 11 bases unmatched. Germline V CDR1 and CDR2: LNHNV, YYDKDF (reference sequence). The CDR3 totals 14 residues. The CDR3 region is CATSGRQGPGEQYF. CDR3 sequence (DNA): TGTGCCACCAGCGGCAGACAGGGTCCTGGGGAGCAGTACTTC.

The chain joins TRBV28 to TRBJ2-7; 8 nucleotides line up with TRBD2. The CDR3 is made up of 16 amino acids. V lost 1 base, J lost 0 bases, and 5 bases stayed unmatched. CDR1 is MDHEN, CDR2 SYDVKM, per germline. The CDR3 nucleotides are TGTGCCAGCAGTTTATCGACACTAGCGGACTCCTACGAGCAGTACTTC. It specifies CASSLSTLADSYEQYF.

The V gene is TRBV24-1, the J gene TRBJ2-6; D is possibly TRBD2 (5 bases). Germline V gives CDR1 KGHDR, CDR2 SFDVKD. Between the trimmed V and J ends, which lost 3 bases and 1 base, there was a span of 18 bases. This CDR3 has 19 amino acids. CDR3 region: CATSDPSGNVPSGANVLTF. The CDR3 coding sequence is TGTGCCACCAGTGATCCATCGGGGAACGTTCCTTCTGGGGCCAACGTCCTGACTTTC.

The CDR3 DNA sequence: TGTGCCTCGGGTCAGAACACTGAAGCTTTCTTT. It yields the protein CASGQNTEAFF. The J gene is TRBJ1-1, the V gene TRBV30; D gene ambiguous. V lost 7 bases and J lost 1, with 7 bases in between. Germline V gene lookup returns CDR1 GTSNPN and CDR2 SVGIG (reference sequence). The CDR3 has 11 amino acids.

V usage is TRBV19 and J usage is TRBJ1-1, with unresolved D. CDR1 LNHDA and CDR2 SQIVND come from the germline V gene (reference sequence). This CDR3 is 17 amino acids long. Trimming removed 5 bases from V and 0 bases from J, with 19 bases in between. Here the CDR3 reads CASSYEVGKIMNTEAFF. CDR3 coding DNA: TGTGCCAGTAGTTATGAGGTTGGTAAAATTATGAACACTGAAGCTTTCTTT. The full variable domain, in which reference TRBV19 and TRBJ1-1 provide the parts outside the CDR3, is DGGITQSPKYLFRKEGQNVTLSCEQNLNHDAMYWYRQDPGQGLRLIYYSQIVNDFQKGDIAEGYSVSREKKESFPLTVTSAQKNPTAFYLCASSYEVGKIMNTEAFFGQGTRLTVV.